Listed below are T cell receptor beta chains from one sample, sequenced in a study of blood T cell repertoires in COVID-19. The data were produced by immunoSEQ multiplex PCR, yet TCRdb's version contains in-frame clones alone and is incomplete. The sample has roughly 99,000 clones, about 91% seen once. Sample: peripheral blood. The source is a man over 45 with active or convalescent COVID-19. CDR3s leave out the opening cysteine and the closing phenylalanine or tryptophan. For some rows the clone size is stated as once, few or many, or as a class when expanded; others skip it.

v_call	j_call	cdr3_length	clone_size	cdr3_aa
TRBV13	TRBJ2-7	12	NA	ASSPRDRAHEQY
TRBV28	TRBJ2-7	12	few	ASSLTEKSYEQY
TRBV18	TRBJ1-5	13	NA	ASSSGTISNQPQH
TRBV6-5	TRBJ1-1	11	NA	ASSSTRNTEAF
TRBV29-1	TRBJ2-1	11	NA	SATDYLGNEQF
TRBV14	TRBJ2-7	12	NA	ASSLASVSGEQY
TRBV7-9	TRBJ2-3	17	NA	ASGRYNGQKGGRRDTQY
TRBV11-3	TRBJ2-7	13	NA	ASSLGGTGNYEQY
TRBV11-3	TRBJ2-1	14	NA	ASSPRGASGVNEQF
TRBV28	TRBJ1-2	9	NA	ASSSNYGYT
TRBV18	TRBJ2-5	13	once	ASSLTGGAGETQY
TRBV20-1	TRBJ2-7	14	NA	SASPLTSGSSYEQY
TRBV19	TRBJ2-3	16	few	ASTQYPLGGRVTDTQY
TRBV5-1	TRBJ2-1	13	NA	ASSFGLAGHNEQF
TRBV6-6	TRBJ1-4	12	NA	ASSHITANEKLF
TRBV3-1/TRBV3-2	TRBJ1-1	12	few	ASSQNGGRTEAF
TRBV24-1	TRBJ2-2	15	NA	ATSDPTRGRNTGELF
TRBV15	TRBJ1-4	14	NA	ATSRDKDRGSEKLF
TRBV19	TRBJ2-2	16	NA	ASSIWGGQGTNTGELF
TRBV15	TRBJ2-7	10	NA	ATSMTGREQY
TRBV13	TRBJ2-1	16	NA	ASSASTGLAGAYNEQF
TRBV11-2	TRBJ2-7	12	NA	ASSSAGYAYEQY
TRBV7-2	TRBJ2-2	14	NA	ASSLATSRWTGELF
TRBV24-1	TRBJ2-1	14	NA	ATSDRGQGNYNEQF
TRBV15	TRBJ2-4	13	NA	ATSGAAGAKNIQY
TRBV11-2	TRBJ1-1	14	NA	ASSPGLYRGNTEAF
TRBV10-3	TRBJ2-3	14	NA	AISEGTSGSSDTQY
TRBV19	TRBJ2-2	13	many	ASSFRGSGTGELF
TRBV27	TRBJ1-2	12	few	ASSLDRAPYGYT
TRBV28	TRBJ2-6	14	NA	ASRTGDSHGANVLT
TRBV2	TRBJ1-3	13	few	ASSARQLSGNTIY
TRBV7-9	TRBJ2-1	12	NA	ASTGTSGYNEQF
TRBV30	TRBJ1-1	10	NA	AWSELPGRAF
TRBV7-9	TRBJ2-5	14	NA	ASSSTGWGGQETQY
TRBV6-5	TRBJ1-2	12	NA	ASSRDTTNYGYT
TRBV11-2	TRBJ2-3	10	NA	ASSLGLSTQY
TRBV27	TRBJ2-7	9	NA	ASSRGSEQY
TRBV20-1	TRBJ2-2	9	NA	SATNTGELF
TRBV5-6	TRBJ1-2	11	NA	ASSLGRGWGYT
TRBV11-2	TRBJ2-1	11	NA	ASSSRTDNEQF
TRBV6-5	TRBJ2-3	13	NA	ASSYSGRGEDTQY
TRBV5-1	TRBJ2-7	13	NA	ASSLERRQTYEQY
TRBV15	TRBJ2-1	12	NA	ATSRDLVTREQF
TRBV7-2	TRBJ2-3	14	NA	ASSAGTSGRSDTQY
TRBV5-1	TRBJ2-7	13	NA	ASSLVTGDQGEQY
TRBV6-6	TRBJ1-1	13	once	ASSYSQAQGTEAF
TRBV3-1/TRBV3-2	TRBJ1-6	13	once	ASSVRQGESSPLH
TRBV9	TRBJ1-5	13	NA	ASSAETGVNQPQH